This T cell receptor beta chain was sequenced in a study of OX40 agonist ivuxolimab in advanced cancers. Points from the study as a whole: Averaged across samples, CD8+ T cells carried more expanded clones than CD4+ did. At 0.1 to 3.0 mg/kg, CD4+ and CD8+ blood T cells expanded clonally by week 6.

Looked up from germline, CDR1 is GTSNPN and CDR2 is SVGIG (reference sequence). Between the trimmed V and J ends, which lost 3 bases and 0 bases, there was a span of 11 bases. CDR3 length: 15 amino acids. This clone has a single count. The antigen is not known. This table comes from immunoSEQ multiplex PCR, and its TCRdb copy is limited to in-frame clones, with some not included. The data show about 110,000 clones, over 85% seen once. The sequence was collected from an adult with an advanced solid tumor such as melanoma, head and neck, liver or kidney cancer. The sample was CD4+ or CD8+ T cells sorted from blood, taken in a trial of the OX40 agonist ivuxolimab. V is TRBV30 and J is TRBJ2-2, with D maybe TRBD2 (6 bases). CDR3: CAWRGGKTNTGELFF. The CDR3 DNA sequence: TGTGCCTGGAGGGGGGGAAAGACGAACACCGGGGAGCTGTTTTTT.